This TCR beta chain originates from a study of HIV-infected patients and healthy controls. The repertoire came from unfractionated whole blood and reflected all unsorted peripheral T cells. About 480 ng RNA was reverse transcribed with alpha and beta constant-region primers. Alpha and beta chain libraries were made separately by chain-specific third strand synthesis with multiplexing indices. TCRdb reprocessed the 5' RACE reads with MiXCR, giving one entry per CDR3 protein. This table has approximately 11,000 distinct CDR3 sequences, 9.3% appearing once. The V gene's germline CDR1 is MDHEN and CDR2 SYDVKM. The CDR3 has 14 residues. Trimming took 1 base from V and 3 from J; bases not matched to a gene: 3. This clonotype has at least ten counts.

The sequenced sample was blood, obtained before antiretroviral therapy. The receptor comes from an adult with HIV infection. The donor label of this sample is uncertain. The chain joins TRBV28 to TRBJ2-7; 7 bases align to TRBD1. CDR3 protein: CASSLLGTDYEQYF. CDR3 DNA: TGTGCCAGCAGTTTATTAGGGACAGACTACGAGCAGTACTTC.